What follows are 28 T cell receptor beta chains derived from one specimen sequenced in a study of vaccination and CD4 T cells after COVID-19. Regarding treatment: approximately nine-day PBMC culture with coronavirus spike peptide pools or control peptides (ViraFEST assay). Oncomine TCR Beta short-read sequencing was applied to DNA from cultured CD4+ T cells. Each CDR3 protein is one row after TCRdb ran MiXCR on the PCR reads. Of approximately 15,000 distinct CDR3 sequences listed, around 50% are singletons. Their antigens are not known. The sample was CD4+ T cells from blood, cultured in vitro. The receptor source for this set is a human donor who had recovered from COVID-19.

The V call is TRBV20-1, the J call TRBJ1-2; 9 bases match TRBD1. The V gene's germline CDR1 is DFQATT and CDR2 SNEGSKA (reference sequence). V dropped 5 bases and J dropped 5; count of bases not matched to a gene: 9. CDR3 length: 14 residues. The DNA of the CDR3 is TGCAGTGCTTTTTACCCGGGACAGGGATATGGCTACACCTTC. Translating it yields CSAFYPGQGYGYTF.

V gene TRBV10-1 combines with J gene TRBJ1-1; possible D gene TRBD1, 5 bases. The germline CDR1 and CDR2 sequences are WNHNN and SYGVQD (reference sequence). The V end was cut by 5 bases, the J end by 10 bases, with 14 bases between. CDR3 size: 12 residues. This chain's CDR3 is CASSSRGLGAFF. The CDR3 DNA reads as TGCGCCAGCAGTTCCCGGGGCCTGGGAGCTTTCTTT.

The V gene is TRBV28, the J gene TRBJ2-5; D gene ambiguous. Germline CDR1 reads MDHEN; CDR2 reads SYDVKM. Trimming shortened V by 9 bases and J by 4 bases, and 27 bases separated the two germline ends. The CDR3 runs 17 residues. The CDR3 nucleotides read TGTGCCAGTAGGCCCGTTCCAGAGGTGAGGCAACGAGAGACCCAGTACTTC. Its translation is CASRPVPEVRQRETQYF.

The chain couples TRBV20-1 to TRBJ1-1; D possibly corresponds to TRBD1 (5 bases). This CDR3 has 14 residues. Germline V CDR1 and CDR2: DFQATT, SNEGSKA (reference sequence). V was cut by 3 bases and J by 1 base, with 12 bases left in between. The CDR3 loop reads CSASQGSSNTEAFF. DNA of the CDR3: TGCAGTGCTAGTCAGGGAAGTTCGAACACTGAAGCTTTCTTT.

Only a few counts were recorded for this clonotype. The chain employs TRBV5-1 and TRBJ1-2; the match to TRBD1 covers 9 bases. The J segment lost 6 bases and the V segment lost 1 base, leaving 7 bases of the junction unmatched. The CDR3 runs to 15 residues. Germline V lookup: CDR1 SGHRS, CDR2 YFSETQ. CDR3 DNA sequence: TGCGCCAGCAGCTTGACGGCCGGGACAGGGAATGGCTACACCTTC. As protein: CASSLTAGTGNGYTF.

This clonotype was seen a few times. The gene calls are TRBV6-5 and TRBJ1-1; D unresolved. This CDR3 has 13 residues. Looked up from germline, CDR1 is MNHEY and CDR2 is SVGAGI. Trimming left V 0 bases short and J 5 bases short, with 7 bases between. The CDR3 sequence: CASSYSRLTEAFF. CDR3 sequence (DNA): TGTGCCAGCAGTTACTCGAGGTTGACTGAAGCTTTCTTT.

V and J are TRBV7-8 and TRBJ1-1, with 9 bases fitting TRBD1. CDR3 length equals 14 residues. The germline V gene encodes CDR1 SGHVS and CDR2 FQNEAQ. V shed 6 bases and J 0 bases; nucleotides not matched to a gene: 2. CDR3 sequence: CASSRDRVNTEAFF. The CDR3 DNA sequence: TGTGCCAGCAGTCGGGACAGGGTGAACACTGAAGCTTTCTTT.

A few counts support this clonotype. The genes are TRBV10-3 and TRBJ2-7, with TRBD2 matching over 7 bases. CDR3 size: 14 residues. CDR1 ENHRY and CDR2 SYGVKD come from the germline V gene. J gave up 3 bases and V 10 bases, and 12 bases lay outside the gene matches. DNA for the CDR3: TGTGCCACCACGGGGCGGGAGCTAAGCTACGAGCAGTACTTC. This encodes CATTGRELSYEQYF.

CDR3 sequence: CSETIRDRVDTQYF. CDR3 sequence (DNA): TGCAGTGAGACGATAAGAGACAGGGTAGATACGCAGTATTTT. The J gene is TRBJ2-3, the V gene TRBV20-1; 7 positions match TRBD1. The germline gives CDR1 DFQATT, CDR2 SNEGSKA (reference sequence). There are 14 residues in the CDR3. V was pared by 7 bases and J by 5 bases, with 12 bases of the junction left unmatched.

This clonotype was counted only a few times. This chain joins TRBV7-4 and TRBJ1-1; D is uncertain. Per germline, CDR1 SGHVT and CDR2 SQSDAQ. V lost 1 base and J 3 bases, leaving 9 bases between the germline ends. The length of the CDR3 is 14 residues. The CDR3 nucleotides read TGTGCCAGCAGCTTAGGGATTTGGTACACTGAAGCTTTCTTT. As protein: CASSLGIWYTEAFF.

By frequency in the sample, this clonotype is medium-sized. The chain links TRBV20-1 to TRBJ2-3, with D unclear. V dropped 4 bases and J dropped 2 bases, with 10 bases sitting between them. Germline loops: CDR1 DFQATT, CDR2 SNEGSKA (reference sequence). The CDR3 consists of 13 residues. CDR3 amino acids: CSATHALTDTQYF. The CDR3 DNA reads TGCAGTGCTACTCACGCTCTCACAGATACGCAGTATTTT.

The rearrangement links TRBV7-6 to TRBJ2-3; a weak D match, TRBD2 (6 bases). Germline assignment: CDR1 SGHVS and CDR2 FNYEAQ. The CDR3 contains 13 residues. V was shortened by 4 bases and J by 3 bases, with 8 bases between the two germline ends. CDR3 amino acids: CASSSAGTDTQYF. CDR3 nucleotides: TGTGCCAGCAGCTCCGCGGGGACAGATACGCAGTATTTT.

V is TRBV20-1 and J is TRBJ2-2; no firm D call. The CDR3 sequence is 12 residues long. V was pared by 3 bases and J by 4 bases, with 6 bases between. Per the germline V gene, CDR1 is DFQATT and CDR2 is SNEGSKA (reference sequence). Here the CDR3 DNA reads TGCAGTGCTAGCCGCTCCACCGGGGAGCTGTTTTTT. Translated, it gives CSASRSTGELFF.

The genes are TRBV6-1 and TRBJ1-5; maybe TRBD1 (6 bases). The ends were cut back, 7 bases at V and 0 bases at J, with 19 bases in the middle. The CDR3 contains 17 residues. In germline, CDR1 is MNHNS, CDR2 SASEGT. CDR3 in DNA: TGTGCCAGCACCCGGGGCAGGGGCTCGTATAGCAATCAGCCCCAGCATTTT. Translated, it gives CASTRGRGSYSNQPQHF.

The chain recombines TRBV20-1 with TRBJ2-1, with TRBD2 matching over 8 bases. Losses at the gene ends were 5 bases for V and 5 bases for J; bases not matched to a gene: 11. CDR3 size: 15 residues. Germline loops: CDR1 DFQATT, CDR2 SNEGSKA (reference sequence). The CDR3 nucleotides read TGCAGTGCTCCGCGGGGGGACACAGGAAACAATGAGCAGTTCTTC. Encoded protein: CSAPRGDTGNNEQFF.

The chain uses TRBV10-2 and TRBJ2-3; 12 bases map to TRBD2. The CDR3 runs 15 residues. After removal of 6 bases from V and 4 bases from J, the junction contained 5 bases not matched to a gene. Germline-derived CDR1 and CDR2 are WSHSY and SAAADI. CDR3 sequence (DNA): TGCGCCAGCAGAGCTACTAGCGGGAGGCCAGATACGCAGTATTTT. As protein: CASRATSGRPDTQYF.

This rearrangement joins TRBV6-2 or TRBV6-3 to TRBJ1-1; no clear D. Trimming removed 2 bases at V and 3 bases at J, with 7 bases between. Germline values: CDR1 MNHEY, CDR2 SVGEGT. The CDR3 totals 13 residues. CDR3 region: CASSYGVDTEAFF. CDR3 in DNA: TGTGCCAGCAGTTACGGGGTGGACACTGAAGCTTTCTTT.

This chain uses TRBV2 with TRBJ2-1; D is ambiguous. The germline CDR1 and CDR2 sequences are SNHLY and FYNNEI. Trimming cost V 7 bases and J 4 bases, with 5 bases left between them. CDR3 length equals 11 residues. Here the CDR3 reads CASTRYNEQFF. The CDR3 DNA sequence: TGTGCCAGCACGCGGTACAATGAGCAGTTCTTC.

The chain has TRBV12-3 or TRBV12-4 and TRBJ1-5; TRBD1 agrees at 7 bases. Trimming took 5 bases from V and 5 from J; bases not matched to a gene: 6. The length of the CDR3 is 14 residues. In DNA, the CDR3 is TGTGCCAGCAGTCCCGACAGGGCTCATCAGCCCCAGCATTTT. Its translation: CASSPDRAHQPQHF.

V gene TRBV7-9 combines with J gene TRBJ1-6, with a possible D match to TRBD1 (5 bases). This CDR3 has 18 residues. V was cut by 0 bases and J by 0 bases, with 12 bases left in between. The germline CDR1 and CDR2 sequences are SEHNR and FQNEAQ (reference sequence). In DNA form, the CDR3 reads TGTGCCAGCAGCTTAGCTGGGGGGGGGAGCTCCTATAATTCACCCCTCCACTTT. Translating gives CASSLAGGGSSYNSPLHF.

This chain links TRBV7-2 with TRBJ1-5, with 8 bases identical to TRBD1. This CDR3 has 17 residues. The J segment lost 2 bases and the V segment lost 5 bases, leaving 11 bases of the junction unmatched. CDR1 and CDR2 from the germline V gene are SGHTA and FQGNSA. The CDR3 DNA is TGTGCCAGCAGCCTCGGGACAGGAGGGAGTGGCAATCAGCCCCAGCATTTT. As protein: CASSLGTGGSGNQPQHF. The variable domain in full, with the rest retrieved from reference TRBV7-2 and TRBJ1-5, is GAGVSQSPSNKVTEKGKDVELRCDPISGHTALYWYRQSLGQGLEFLIYFQGNSAPDKSGLPSDRFSAERTGGSVSTLTIQRTQQEDSAVYLCASSLGTGGSGNQPQHFGDGTRLSIL.

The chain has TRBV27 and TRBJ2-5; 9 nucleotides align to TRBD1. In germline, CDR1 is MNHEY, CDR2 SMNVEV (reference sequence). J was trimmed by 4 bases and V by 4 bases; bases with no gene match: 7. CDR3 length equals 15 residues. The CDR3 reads CASSYGDRARETQYF. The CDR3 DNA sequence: TGTGCCAGCAGTTATGGGGACAGGGCTCGAGAGACCCAGTACTTC.

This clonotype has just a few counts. In DNA, the CDR3 is TGTGCCAGCAGTTACTCGAAAGGGCGGCGGCAGCGGGGGGGATCCGGGGAGCTGTTTTTT. Encoded protein: CASSYSKGRRQRGGSGELFF. This chain uses TRBV6-2 or TRBV6-3 with TRBJ2-2; 10 bases line up with TRBD2. J gave up 6 bases and V 0 bases, and 16 bases lay outside the gene matches. This CDR3 has 20 residues. Per the germline V gene, CDR1 is MNHEY and CDR2 is SVGEGT.

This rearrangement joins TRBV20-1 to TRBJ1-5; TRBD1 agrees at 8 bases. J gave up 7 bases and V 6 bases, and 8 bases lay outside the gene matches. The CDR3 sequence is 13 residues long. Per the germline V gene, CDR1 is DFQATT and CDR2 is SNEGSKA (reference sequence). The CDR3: CSAPRTGKQPQHF. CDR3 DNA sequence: TGCAGTGCCCCGAGGACAGGGAAGCAGCCCCAGCATTTT.

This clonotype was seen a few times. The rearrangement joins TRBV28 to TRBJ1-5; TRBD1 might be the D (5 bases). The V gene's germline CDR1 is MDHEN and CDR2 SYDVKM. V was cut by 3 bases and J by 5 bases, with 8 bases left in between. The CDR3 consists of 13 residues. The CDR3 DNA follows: TGTGCCAGCAGTTTGACAGCTGATCAGCCCCAGCATTTT. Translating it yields CASSLTADQPQHF.

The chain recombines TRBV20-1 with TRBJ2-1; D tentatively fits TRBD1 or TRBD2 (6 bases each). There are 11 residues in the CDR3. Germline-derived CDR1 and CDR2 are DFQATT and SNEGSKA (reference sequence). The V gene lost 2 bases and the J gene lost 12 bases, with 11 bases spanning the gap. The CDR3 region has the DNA TGCAGTGCTAGACACGAGGGGGGGCAGTTCTTC. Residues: CSARHEGGQFF.

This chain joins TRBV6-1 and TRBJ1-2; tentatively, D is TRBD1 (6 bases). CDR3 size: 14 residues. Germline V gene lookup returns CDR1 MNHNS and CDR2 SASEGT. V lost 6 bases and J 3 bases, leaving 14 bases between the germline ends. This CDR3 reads CASSPQGTYYGYTF. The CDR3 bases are TGTGCCAGCAGCCCCCAGGGGACCTACTATGGCTACACCTTC.

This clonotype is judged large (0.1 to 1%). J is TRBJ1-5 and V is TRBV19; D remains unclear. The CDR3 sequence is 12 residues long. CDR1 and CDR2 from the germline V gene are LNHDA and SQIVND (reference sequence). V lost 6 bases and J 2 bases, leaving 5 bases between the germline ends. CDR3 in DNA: TGTGCCAGTAGGACCGGCAATCAGCCCCAGCATTTT. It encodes CASRTGNQPQHF.